This note documents a single TCR beta chain sequence. Enrolled through a virtual design, the participants were between about 18 and 100 years of age and came from approximately 25 US areas. Recovery meant two consecutive negative NP/OP PCR tests, professional clearance, or resolved symptoms. Looked up from germline, CDR1 is WSHSY and CDR2 is SAAADI. This CDR3 is built from 16 residues. V shed 3 bases and J shed 6 bases, with 20 bases lying between them. How the authors handled the data: Amplification with reference gene primers provided the estimates of nucleated cell counts. Libraries were prepared by immunoSEQ multiplex PCR; TCRdb keeps only in-frame clonotypes and omits some of them. That table furnishes V, J and clone size, whereas the DNA furnished D and trimming. The sample contains over 400,000 clones, about nine tenths of which appear only once. The sample is drawn from a study of blood T cell repertoires in COVID-19. Study overall: In each case, the material was cDNA or gDNA derived from T cells, B-cell-depleted T cells, or PBMCs.

This chain links TRBV10-2 with TRBJ1-1; TRBD1 is a possible D gene (5 bases). This receptor was obtained from a woman in her sixties or seventies who had recovered from COVID-19. The sample taken for sequencing was PBMCs or T cells enriched from blood (not recorded which). The CDR3 nucleotides are TGCGCCAGCAGTGATCAGGGAAAGGGGTATAGGGCTGAAGCTTTCTTT. Translation: CASSDQGKGYRAEAFF.